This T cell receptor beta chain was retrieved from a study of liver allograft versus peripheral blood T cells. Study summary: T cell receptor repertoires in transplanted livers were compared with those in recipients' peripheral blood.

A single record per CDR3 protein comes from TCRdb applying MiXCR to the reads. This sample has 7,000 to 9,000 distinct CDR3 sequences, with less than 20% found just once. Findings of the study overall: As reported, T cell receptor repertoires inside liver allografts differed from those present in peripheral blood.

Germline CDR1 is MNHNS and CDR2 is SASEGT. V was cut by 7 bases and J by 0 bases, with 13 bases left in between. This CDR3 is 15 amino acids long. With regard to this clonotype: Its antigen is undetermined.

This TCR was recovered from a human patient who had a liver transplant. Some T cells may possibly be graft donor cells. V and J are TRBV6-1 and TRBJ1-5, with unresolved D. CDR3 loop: CASTLVGNSNQPQHF. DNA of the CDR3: TGTGCCAGCACCCTAGTCGGAAATAGCAATCAGCCCCAGCATTTT.